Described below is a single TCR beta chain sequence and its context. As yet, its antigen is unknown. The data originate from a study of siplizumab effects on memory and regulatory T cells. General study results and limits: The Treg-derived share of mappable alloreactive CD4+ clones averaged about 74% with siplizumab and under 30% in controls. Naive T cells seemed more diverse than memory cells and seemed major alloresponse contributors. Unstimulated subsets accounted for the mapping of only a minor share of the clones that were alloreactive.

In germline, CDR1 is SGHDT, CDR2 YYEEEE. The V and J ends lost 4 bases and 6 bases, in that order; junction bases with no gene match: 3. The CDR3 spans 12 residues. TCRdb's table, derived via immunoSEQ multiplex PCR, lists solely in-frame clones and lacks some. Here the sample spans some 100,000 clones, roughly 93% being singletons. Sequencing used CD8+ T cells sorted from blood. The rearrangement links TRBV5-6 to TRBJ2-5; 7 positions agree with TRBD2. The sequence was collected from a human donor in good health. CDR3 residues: CASSGGVKTQYF. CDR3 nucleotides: TGTGCCAGCAGCGGGGGGGTGAAGACCCAGTACTTC.